The rows below give T cell receptor beta chains drawn from one sample of a study of cytomegalovirus exposure and HLA in healthy donors. Some clones are missing from TCRdb's copy, which holds only in-frame ones; the method was immunoSEQ multiplex PCR. The data contain roughly 260,000 clones, around 87% of them singletons. Sequenced material: PBMCs. Receptors originate from a woman aged 18-29 years in good health and CMV-seronegative. Each CDR3 is given with its conserved first and last residue. D genes are given only for firm matches. Clone size is stated in some rows and not others, as once, few, many or a class when expanded.

V gene,J gene,clone size,D gene,CDR3 protein,CDR3 DNA
TRBV11-2,TRBJ1-2,.,.,CASSLGRENYGYTF,TGTGCCAGCAGCTTGGGCAGAGAAAACTATGGCTACACCTTC
TRBV7-2,TRBJ1-1,.,.,CASSLDRGSNTEAFF,TGTGCCAGCAGCTTAGATAGGGGATCGAACACTGAAGCTTTCTTT
TRBV19,TRBJ2-7,.,.,CASSTPHGYEQYF,TGTGCCAGTAGTACCCCCCACGGCTACGAGCAGTACTTC
TRBV20-1,TRBJ1-2,.,TRBD1,CSQGQIYGYTF,TGCAGCCAGGGACAGATCTATGGCTACACCTTC
TRBV5-1,TRBJ1-2,.,TRBD1,CASSLTGDNYGYTF,TGCGCCAGCAGCTTGACAGGGGATAACTATGGCTACACCTTC
TRBV10-3,TRBJ2-1,.,TRBD2,CAITKTSLSSYNEQFF,TGTGCCATCACTAAGACTAGCTTGAGCTCCTACAATGAGCAGTTCTTC
TRBV29-1,TRBJ1-1,.,.,CSVDYLGDTEAFF,TGCAGCGTTGATTATCTTGGAGACACTGAAGCTTTCTTT
TRBV5-6,TRBJ2-1,.,.,CASSRTVSSYNEQFF,TGTGCCAGCAGCCGAACAGTAAGCTCCTACAATGAGCAGTTCTTC
TRBV18,TRBJ1-4,.,TRBD1,CASSPPGQGIVEKLFF,TGTGCCAGCTCACCGCCTGGACAGGGGATCGTTGAAAAACTGTTTTTT
TRBV18,TRBJ2-7,.,.,CASSPISGSSYEQYF,TGTGCCAGCTCACCAATCTCAGGGTCCTCCTACGAGCAGTACTTC
TRBV7-6,TRBJ2-7,.,.,CASSLAYEGEQYF,TGTGCCAGCAGCTTAGCTTATGAGGGTGAGCAGTACTTC
TRBV15,TRBJ2-3,.,TRBD1,CATSKQGSSTDTQYF,TGTGCCACCAGCAAACAGGGGTCTAGCACAGATACGCAGTATTTT
TRBV2,TRBJ2-5,.,TRBD1,CASREGTGKETQYF,TGTGCCAGCAGGGAGGGGACAGGGAAAGAGACCCAGTACTTC
TRBV6-5,TRBJ1-2,.,TRBD1,CASSYSGTGDYYGYTF,TGTGCCAGCAGTTACTCGGGGACAGGGGATTACTATGGCTACACCTTC
TRBV10-2,TRBJ2-7,few,.,CASSEEVSYEQYF,TGCGCCAGCAGTGAAGAGGTATCCTACGAGCAGTACTTC
TRBV7-8,TRBJ1-5,.,.,CASSYPRRGYNNQPQHF,TGTGCCAGCAGCTACCCACGACGGGGTTATAATAATCAGCCCCAGCATTTT
TRBV30,TRBJ2-3,.,.,CAWKRQLSTDTQYF,TGTGCCTGGAAGAGACAGCTCAGCACAGATACGCAGTATTTT
TRBV5-8,TRBJ1-2,.,.,CASSLVLYGYTF,TGTGCCAGCAGCTTGGTACTCTATGGCTACACCTTC
TRBV30,TRBJ1-1,.,.,CAWQSEETENTEAFF,TGTGCCTGGCAATCCGAAGAAACAGAGAACACTGAAGCTTTCTTT
TRBV30,TRBJ1-1,few,.,CAWKIQDMNTEAFF,TGTGCCTGGAAAATACAGGACATGAACACTGAAGCTTTCTTT
TRBV27,TRBJ2-1,.,TRBD2,CASSWGGNEQFF,TGTGCCAGCAGTTGGGGGGGCAATGAGCAGTTCTTC
TRBV28,TRBJ2-7,few,TRBD1,CASSVGTVDYEQYF,TGTGCCAGCAGCGTCGGGACAGTAGACTACGAGCAGTACTTC
TRBV7-9,TRBJ2-7,.,TRBD2,CASSPLSSGGVYEQYF,TGTGCCAGCAGCCCCCTTAGTAGCGGGGGAGTCTACGAGCAGTACTTC
TRBV6-5,TRBJ2-1,.,.,CASSYLRGGVYNEQFF,TGTGCCAGCAGTTACTTAAGGGGGGGGGTCTACAATGAGCAGTTCTTC
TRBV11-1,TRBJ1-1,.,TRBD1,CASSLTGGTEAFF,TGTGCCAGCAGCTTAACAGGGGGCACTGAAGCTTTCTTT
TRBV2,TRBJ2-3,once,.,CASSASTDTQYF,TGTGCCAGCAGTGCGAGCACAGATACGCAGTATTTT
TRBV4-1,TRBJ1-5,.,.,CASSQGADSSNQPQHF,TGCGCCAGCAGCCAAGGGGCAGACAGCAGTAATCAGCCCCAGCATTTT
TRBV7-8,TRBJ1-6,.,TRBD1,CASSILPRGRGFFPSPLHF,TGTGCCAGCAGCATACTTCCTCGTGGCAGGGGGTTTTTTCCTTCACCCCTCCACTTT
TRBV5-5,TRBJ1-4,.,TRBD1,CASSAGQGLELFF,TGTGCCAGCAGCGCCGGACAGGGGTTGGAACTGTTTTTT
TRBV25-1,TRBJ2-5,.,TRBD2,CASSAGGRETQYF,TGTGCCAGCAGTGCGGGGGGAAGAGAGACCCAGTACTTC
TRBV19,TRBJ1-5,.,.,CASSLARSNQPQHF,TGTGCCAGTAGTCTTGCCAGAAGCAATCAGCCCCAGCATTTT
TRBV28,TRBJ1-4,.,.,CASRPPRGAGEKLFF,TGTGCCAGCAGACCACCCCGGGGGGCAGGGGAAAAACTGTTTTTT
TRBV14,TRBJ2-1,.,.,CASSQSLVLGYNEQFF,TGTGCCAGCAGCCAGTCCTTAGTTCTCGGGTACAATGAGCAGTTCTTC
TRBV4-3,TRBJ2-5,.,.,CASSQGRQETQYF,TGCGCCAGCAGCCAGGGCAGGCAAGAGACCCAGTACTTC
TRBV2,TRBJ1-6,.,.,CASTGQRENSPLHF,TGTGCCAGCACCGGACAGCGAGAAAATTCACCCCTCCACTTT
TRBV7-9,TRBJ2-1,.,TRBD1,CASSPQGVNNEQFF,TGTGCCAGCAGCCCGCAGGGGGTCAACAATGAGCAGTTCTTC
TRBV6-1,TRBJ1-4,.,.,CASSEDWREGEKLFF,TGTGCCAGCAGTGAAGACTGGAGGGAAGGCGAAAAACTGTTTTTT
TRBV5-8,TRBJ1-4,.,.,CASSLATGSEKLFF,TGTGCCAGCAGCTTGGCTACAGGTAGCGAAAAACTGTTTTTT
TRBV5-8,TRBJ2-2,.,TRBD1,CASSPKTGTGITGELFF,TGTGCCAGCAGCCCAAAGACCGGGACAGGGATCACCGGGGAGCTGTTTTTT
TRBV7-9,TRBJ1-1,.,.,CASSWDRGAEAFF,TGTGCCAGCAGCTGGGACCGCGGGGCTGAAGCTTTCTTT
TRBV27,TRBJ1-5,.,TRBD1,CASQGQGASQPQHF,TGTGCCAGCCAAGGACAGGGGGCAAGTCAGCCCCAGCATTTT
TRBV6-6,TRBJ1-5,.,.,CASSFRTSWGGQPQHF,TGTGCCAGCAGTTTTAGGACATCTTGGGGAGGTCAGCCCCAGCATTTT
TRBV7-2,TRBJ2-5,.,TRBD2,CASSLEGGGARETQYF,TGTGCCAGCAGCTTAGAAGGCGGGGGGGCCAGAGAGACCCAGTACTTC
TRBV5-8,TRBJ1-5,.,.,CASSLYPETSSNQPQHF,TGTGCCAGCAGCTTGTACCCTGAGACAAGCTCCAATCAGCCCCAGCATTTT
TRBV5-1,TRBJ1-2,.,.,CASSLVGTPGGGYTF,TGCGCCAGCAGCTTGGTTGGGACACCGGGTGGTGGCTACACCTTC
TRBV4-1,TRBJ1-4,.,TRBD1,CASLRDRFVGEKLFF,TGCGCCAGCCTCCGGGACAGGTTTGTTGGAGAAAAACTGTTTTTT
TRBV15,TRBJ2-5,.,.,CATSRGEGVRKTQYF,TGTGCCACCAGCAGAGGGGAGGGGGTGAGGAAGACCCAGTACTTC
TRBV5-6,TRBJ2-3,.,.,CASSFVVASDTQYF,TGTGCCAGCAGCTTCGTAGTAGCGTCAGATACGCAGTATTTT
TRBV18,TRBJ2-7,.,TRBD1,CASSPNTGTGNYEQYF,TGTGCCAGCTCGCCAAACACCGGGACAGGGAACTACGAGCAGTACTTC
TRBV28,TRBJ1-2,.,.,CASSSGDSSFYNYGYTF,TGTGCCAGCAGCTCCGGGGACTCTTCCTTCTATAACTATGGCTACACCTTC
TRBV5-1,TRBJ2-5,.,TRBD2,CASSLDGEGETQYF,TGCGCCAGCAGCTTGGATGGGGAGGGGGAGACCCAGTACTTC
TRBV4-2,TRBJ1-6,.,.,CASSSPTGSGVNSPLHF,TGTGCCAGCAGCTCGCCCACAGGGAGTGGGGTTAATTCACCCCTCCACTTT
TRBV6-5,TRBJ1-2,.,TRBD1,CASSPEGARYGYTF,TGTGCCAGCAGCCCCGAGGGGGCGCGATATGGCTACACCTTC
TRBV5-6,TRBJ1-1,.,.,CASSWGSTEAFF,TGTGCCAGCAGCTGGGGCAGCACTGAAGCTTTCTTT
TRBV6-5,TRBJ2-1,.,TRBD2,CASRQTSGAYNEQFF,TGTGCCAGCAGGCAGACTAGCGGGGCCTACAATGAGCAGTTCTTC
TRBV28,TRBJ2-3,.,TRBD2,CASRDPGLADWVDTQYF,TGTGCCAGCAGGGACCCGGGACTAGCGGATTGGGTGGATACGCAGTATTTT
TRBV11-2,TRBJ2-7,once,.,CASSPGVGEQYF,TGTGCCAGCAGCCCGGGGGTAGGCGAGCAGTACTTC
TRBV10-3,TRBJ1-4,.,TRBD1,CASNRGEANEKLFF,TGTGCCAGCAACAGGGGAGAGGCTAATGAAAAACTGTTTTTT
TRBV4-1,TRBJ1-2,.,TRBD1,CASSQPTGTGGYGYTF,TGCGCCAGCAGCCAACCTACCGGGACAGGGGGCTATGGCTACACCTTC